These 14 T cell receptor beta chains originate from one sample sequenced in a study of tissue T cells after allogeneic stem cell transplantation. The time point: mouse harvest day 7 after allogeneic transplant. Tail vein injection delivered 10^7 T-cell-depleted bone marrow cells and 10^6 splenic CD5+ T cells. Using immunoSEQ multiplex PCR, the repertoire was profiled, and TCRdb retains in-frame clones only, with some absent. The data contain 8,900 or so clones, 45% of them singletons. Sequencing was performed on skin. These receptors all stem from a female BALB/c mouse given C57BL/6 T cells with graft-versus-host disease after an allogeneic hematopoietic cell transplant.

Points on this clone: The genes are named according to mouse. The CDR3 goes on 1 residue after the read ends, and that part is filled in from the germline J gene. The chain combines TRBV3 with TRBJ2-1; weak D call: TRBD1 (5 bases). This CDR3 contains 10 residues. Trimming removed 4 bases at V and 10 bases at J, with 5 bases between. CDR1 and CDR2 (germline): SNHLY, FYNGKV (reference sequence). The CDR3 bases that were read are TGTGCCAGCAGCTCAGGGGAGCAGTTC. This translates into CASSSGEQF. The whole CDR3 sequence is CASSSGEQFF.

On this clone itself: Each gene name is a mouse one. The CDR3 extends 1 residue past the end of the read, so its final part is completed from the germline J gene. V usage is TRBV12-2 and J usage is TRBJ2-1, with 8 bases matching TRBD2. CDR3 length equals 16 residues. Germline values: CDR1 SGHLS, CDR2 HYDKME. After removal of 0 bases from V and 0 bases from J, the junction contained 3 bases not matched to a gene. The CDR3 bases that were read are TGTGCCAGCTCTCTCTGGGGGGGATATAACTATGCTGAGCAGTTC. Its translation is CASSLWGGYNYAEQF. The full CDR3 protein is CASSLWGGYNYAEQFF. The full variable domain, with the rest looked up from reference TRBV12-2 and TRBJ2-1, is NSGVVQSPRYIIKGKGERSILKCIPISGHLSVAWYQQTQGQELKFFIQHYDKMERDKGNLPSRFSVQQFDDYHSEMNMSALELEDSAVYFCASSLWGGYNYAEQFFGPGTRLTVL.

This clone was counted a few times. The gene names here belong to mouse. The read stops 1 residue short of the end of the CDR3; the missing end is completed from the germline J gene. The rearrangement links TRBV23 to TRBJ2-4; no DNA check was done on the table's D call, TRBD1. CDR3 size: 12 residues. Germline lookup yields CDR1 KGHTA and CDR2 FQNQQP. Incomplete CDR3 DNA: TGCTCCAGCAGTCACCAGAGAAACACCTTGTAC. Translating gives CSSSHQRNTLY. The full CDR3 protein reads CSSSHQRNTLYF.

Points on this clone: Gene names are the mouse ones. The read ends 1 residue before the CDR3 terminus; that terminus is restored from the germline J gene. This chain uses TRBV12-2 with TRBJ2-7, with D perhaps being TRBD1 or TRBD2 (6 bases each). With 0 bases removed from V and 0 bases from J, the gap between germline ends came to 11 bases. Looked up from germline, CDR1 is SGHLS and CDR2 is HYDKME. CDR3 length: 15 residues. The DNA read from the CDR3 is TGTGCCAGCTCTCTCGAGGGGGGAAGCTCCTATGAACAGTAC. Protein sequence: CASSLEGGSSYEQY. The complete CDR3 reads CASSLEGGSSYEQYF.

Turning to this clone: Mouse gene names apply. The read ends 1 residue early relative to the CDR3; the germline J gene fills the gap. The chain joins TRBV23 to TRBJ1-4; the tabulated D call, TRBD1, remains unverified against the DNA. From germline, CDR1 is KGHTA and CDR2 FQNQQP. CDR3 length: 15 amino acids. The DNA read from the CDR3 is TGCTCCAGCAGTCAATCGCAGGGTACCAACGAAAGATTATTT. This encodes CSSSQSQGTNERLF. In full, the CDR3 reads CSSSQSQGTNERLFF.

About this clone itself: The gene names given are mouse names. The CDR3 DNA, read in part, is TGTGCCAGCAGTCTGTTCAGCTCCTATGAACAGTAC. Protein product: CASSLFSSYEQY. The whole CDR3 protein is CASSLFSSYEQYF. The chain joins TRBV24 to TRBJ2-7; no firm D call. The read stops 1 residue short of the end of the CDR3; the missing end is completed from the germline J gene. CDR3 length: 13 residues. V shed 1 base and J shed 0 bases, with 4 bases lying between them. CDR1 is KGHTA, CDR2 FRNEEI, per germline.

Only a few counts were recorded for this clone. Germline and genes here are mouse. The read comes to an end 1 residue before the CDR3 does, leaving the germline J gene to fill in the end. The chain employs TRBV26 and TRBJ1-3; D remains ambiguous. Germline loops: CDR1 KGHPV, CDR2 FQNQEV (reference sequence). Trimming took off 3 bases at V and 0 bases at J, with 12 bases between the two ends. The CDR3 extends over 16 amino acids. Partial CDR3 DNA: TGTGCCAGCAGTCTCCGGGTCCCCCTTTCTGGAAATACGCTCTAT. Its protein product is CASSLRVPLSGNTLY. The whole CDR3 sequence is CASSLRVPLSGNTLYF.

Turning to this clone: Gene and germline names: mouse. The read is 1 residue too short to cover the CDR3 end, so that end is filled in from the germline J gene. The chain recombines TRBV1 with TRBJ1-4; no definite D call. CDR1 is NSQYPW, CDR2 LRSPGD, per germline (reference sequence). CDR3 length equals 13 residues. V lost 0 bases and J lost 12, with 11 bases in between. The CDR3 spells CTCSAESSSGLFF. The part of the CDR3 DNA that was read is TGCACCTGCAGTGCAGAAAGCAGCTCCGGATTATTT.

In the case of this clone: Mouse names are used for the genes. The CDR3 end falls 1 residue outside the read, so it is completed with the germline J gene. The gene calls are TRBV26 and TRBJ2-7; 11 nucleotides line up with TRBD1. V shed 6 bases and J 4 bases; nucleotides not matched to a gene: 5. Per germline, CDR1 KGHPV and CDR2 FQNQEV (reference sequence). This CDR3 comprises 14 residues. CDR3 sequence: CASSPGQGVYEQYF. CDR3 DNA, as far as it was read: TGTGCCAGCAGCCCGGGACAGGGGGTTTATGAACAGTAC. Full variable domain (rest looked up from reference TRBV26 and TRBJ2-7): NSKVIQTPRYLVKGQGQKAKMRCIPEKGHPVVFWYQQNKNNEFKFLINFQNQEVLQQIDMTEKRFSAECPSNSPCSLEIQSSEAGDSALYLCASSPGQGVYEQYFGPGTRLTVL.

Of note for this clone: Gene names and germline match the mouse. The sequence runs out 1 residue before the end of the CDR3; the remainder is reconstructed from the germline J gene. The chain couples TRBV15 to TRBJ2-1; 7 nucleotides align to TRBD2. The length of the CDR3 is 13 residues. The ends lost 3 bases at V and 7 bases at J; junction bases unmatched: 3. In germline, CDR1 is SGHND, CDR2 FRSKSL. CDR3 bases read: TGTGCCAGCAGTTTTGGTGGGGGGGCTGAGCAGTTC. The encoded protein is CASSFGGGAEQF. The full CDR3 is CASSFGGGAEQFF.

In its sample, this clone was seen a few times. Any gene name here is a mouse gene name. The read halts 1 residue ahead of the CDR3 end, with the missing end drawn from the germline J gene. The J gene is TRBJ2-4, the V gene TRBV26; no firm D call. CDR1 and CDR2 (germline): KGHPV, FQNQEV (reference sequence). V was pared by 4 bases and J by 0 bases, with 8 bases between. The CDR3 is 14 residues long. CDR3 loop: CASSPGRSQNTLYF. CDR3 DNA, as far as it was read: TGTGCCAGCAGTCCGGGTAGGAGTCAAAACACCTTGTAC.

This clone has only a few counts. Germline and genes here are mouse. CDR3 DNA (partial): TGCTCCAGCAGCCCCGAGTCTAGTCAAAACACCTTGTAC. Translation gives CSSSPESSQNTLY. The complete CDR3 reads CSSSPESSQNTLYF. This chain links TRBV23 with TRBJ2-4. The observed sequence ends 1 residue before the CDR3 terminus, with the missing tail filled in from the germline J gene. CDR3 length: 14 residues. Germline lookup yields CDR1 KGHTA and CDR2 FQNQQP.

This clone was found a few times. Mouse names are used for the genes. The CDR3 here is CASSLGVSGNTLYF. The DNA read from the CDR3 is TGTGCCAGCAGTCTGGGGGTTTCTGGAAATACGCTCTAT. The chain links TRBV26 to TRBJ1-3; D not certain. The read ends 1 residue shy of where the CDR3 ends; the end is completed using the germline J gene. Germline-derived CDR1 and CDR2 are KGHPV and FQNQEV (reference sequence). Trimming cost V 2 bases and J 0 bases, with 5 bases left between them. This CDR3 is 14 amino acids long. Complete variable domain (other parts from reference TRBV26 and TRBJ1-3): NSKVIQTPRYLVKGQGQKAKMRCIPEKGHPVVFWYQQNKNNEFKFLINFQNQEVLQQIDMTEKRFSAECPSNSPCSLEIQSSEAGDSALYLCASSLGVSGNTLYFGEGSRLIVV.

Note on this clone: The gene names here belong to mouse. The CDR3 goes on 1 residue after the read ends, and that part is filled in from the germline J gene. The V and J genes are TRBV26 and TRBJ2-5; D is uncertain. The CDR3 spans 12 residues. Trimming removed 4 bases at V and 5 bases at J, with 7 bases between. Germline loops: CDR1 KGHPV, CDR2 FQNQEV (reference sequence). CDR3 region: CASSRRRDTQYF. The part of the CDR3 DNA that was read is TGTGCCAGCAGTCGGCGCAGAGACACCCAGTAC.